This T cell receptor (beta chain) comes out of a study of T cells in Graves' hyperthyroidism and ophthalmopathy. This clonotype was seen ten or more times. The PBMCs had their origin in more than 9.5 ml of fresh peripheral blood. TCR beta CDR3 sequences were amplified from RNA transcripts. A set of HTBI primers served as the primers for a first-round RT-PCR of the TCR CDR3. Using its own MiXCR run on the multiplex PCR reads, TCRdb lists one record per CDR3 protein. This sample carries a few hundred thousand distinct CDR3 sequences, around a sixth of them seen once, and the ten largest clones take around 30%. CDR1 is SGHVS, CDR2 FQNEAQ, per germline. Trimming cost V 2 bases and J 1 base, with 20 bases left between them. The CDR3 length is 18 residues.

Sequenced input: blood. The chain has TRBV7-8 and TRBJ1-1; weak D call: TRBD1 (6 bases). This clonotype originated in a woman under 30 with Graves' hyperthyroidism that later progressed to Graves' ophthalmopathy. The CDR3 spells CASSLFFFRGPENTEAFF. The CDR3 nucleotides read TGTGCCAGCAGCTTATTCTTTTTTCGGGGGCCAGAGAACACTGAAGCTTTCTTT.